This T cell receptor beta chain comes out of a study of cytomegalovirus exposure and HLA in healthy donors. Germline V CDR1 and CDR2: MNHEY, SVGAGI. V lost 0 bases to trimming and J lost 1 base; unmatched junction nucleotides: 2. The CDR3 spans 16 residues. TCRdb's table, derived via immunoSEQ multiplex PCR, lists solely in-frame clones and lacks some. The sample holds roughly 300,000 clones, 75% to 90% seen once. This chain joins TRBV6-5 and TRBJ2-5, with 10 bases identical to TRBD2. Sequencing was carried out using PBMCs. The clonotype originates from a woman aged 18 to 35 in good health and CMV-seronegative. CDR3 bases: TGTGCCAGCAGTTACTCACTAGCGGGGTTCCAAGAGACCCAGTACTTC. As protein: CASSYSLAGFQETQYF.